This TCR beta chain came from a study of T-cell reconstitution after alpha-beta-depleted transplantation in children. The study, taken as a whole, reports: At one year after transplant, newly produced T cells mostly accounted for T-cell counts and diversity.

The CDR3 has 15 residues. The germline V and J ends were trimmed by 2 bases and 4 bases, with 12 bases remaining between them. Germline-derived CDR1 and CDR2 are LGHNA and YSLEER. This sample's TCRbeta library carried unique molecular identifier barcodes. Via MiXCR, TCRdb re-called the PCR reads, giving one row per CDR3 protein. The table lists about 980,000 distinct CDR3 sequences, around 30% of them singletons. A few counts support this clonotype. As yet, its antigen is unknown. This TCR was recovered from a boy younger than two who had a stem cell transplant for SCID, so the T cells may come from the graft donor. The specimen comprised PBMCs, mostly from graft donor cells, sampled 360 days after TCRalphabeta/CD19-depleted stem cell transplant. The gene calls are TRBV4-3 and TRBJ2-1; maybe TRBD1 (6 bases). DNA of the CDR3: TGCGCCAGCAGCCAAAAACTAGGGGGTTACAATGAGCAGTTCTTC. Its protein is CASSQKLGGYNEQFF.